One and the same sample provided the 10 T cell receptor beta chains below, sequenced in a study of blood T cell repertoires in COVID-19. Only in-frame clones appear in the TCRdb table, and some are missing; sequencing was by immunoSEQ multiplex PCR. The data contain about 210,000 clones, 82% of them singletons. Specimen: peripheral blood. Every receptor here comes from a woman in her sixties with COVID-19, enrolled during active disease.

The chain employs TRBV2 and TRBJ1-4; no definite D call. V was pared by 6 bases and J by 7 bases, with 15 bases between. The CDR3 covers 14 residues. Germline V gene sequence: CDR1 SNHLY, CDR2 FYNNEI. The CDR3, as DNA: TGTGCCAGCAGCCGATCTGCCGGCGGTGAAAAACTGTTTTTT. Translating gives CASSRSAGGEKLFF.

The chain recombines TRBV5-1 with TRBJ2-1; weak D call: TRBD1 (6 bases). The CDR3 is 13 amino acids. CDR1 and CDR2 (germline): SGHRS, YFSETQ. V lost 3 bases and J lost 2, with 6 bases in between. CDR3: CASSWDTYNEQFF. The DNA of the CDR3 is TGCGCCAGCAGCTGGGACACCTACAATGAGCAGTTCTTC.

V gene TRBV5-6 combines with J gene TRBJ2-1; TRBD2 matches at 14 bases. The J segment lost 3 bases and the V segment lost 2 bases, leaving 4 bases of the junction unmatched. Germline loops: CDR1 SGHDT, CDR2 YYEEEE. The length of the CDR3 is 17 residues. In DNA form, the CDR3 reads TGTGCCAGCAGCTTCGGGACTAGCGGGGGCCTCTACAATGAGCAGTTCTTC. Its translation is CASSFGTSGGLYNEQFF.

The chain links TRBV2 to TRBJ1-4; TRBD1 agrees at 9 bases. The ends lost 6 bases at V and 0 bases at J; junction bases unmatched: 5. The CDR3 runs to 16 residues. Germline V gene data show CDR1 as SNHLY and CDR2 as FYNNEI. CDR3 nucleotides: TGTGCCAGCAGCCGGGACAGGGTAACAACTAATGAAAAACTGTTTTTT. This translates into CASSRDRVTTNEKLFF.

The rearrangement links TRBV3-1 (or the pseudogene TRBV3-2) to TRBJ1-1; TRBD1 matches 7 bases. The V segment lost 7 bases and the J segment 3 bases; nucleotides outside the gene matches: 8. Per germline, CDR1 LGHDT and CDR2 YNNKEL (reference sequence). The CDR3 sequence is 14 residues long. This CDR3 reads CASNSGGIDTEAFF. The CDR3 region has the DNA TGTGCCAGCAACTCAGGGGGAATAGACACTGAAGCTTTCTTT.

This clone was found a few times. V and J are TRBV24-1 and TRBJ1-5; 7 nucleotides agree with TRBD1. Germline loops: CDR1 KGHDR, CDR2 SFDVKD. J was trimmed by 2 bases and V by 5 bases; bases with no gene match: 5. The CDR3 length is 15 residues. This chain's CDR3 is CATSASGQGNQPQHF. In nucleotides, the CDR3 is TGTGCCACCAGTGCCTCCGGACAGGGCAATCAGCCCCAGCATTTT.

V usage is TRBV30 and J usage is TRBJ2-1; 14 bases align to TRBD2. The germline V gene has CDR1 GTSNPN and CDR2 SVGIG (reference sequence). CDR3 length: 16 amino acids. V dropped 3 bases and J dropped 6; count of bases not matched to a gene: 7. The DNA for the CDR3 is TGTGCCTGGAGCTCCGGGACTAGCGGGAGAGGCAATGAGCAGTTCTTC. Translating it yields CAWSSGTSGRGNEQFF.

The genes are TRBV4-1 and TRBJ1-6; D is unclear. This CDR3 is 15 amino acids long. The germline V gene has CDR1 MGHRA and CDR2 YSYEKL. V was shortened by 0 bases and J by 5 bases, with 8 bases between the two germline ends. The CDR3 protein is CASSQDIRNNSPLHF. DNA for the CDR3: TGCGCCAGCAGCCAAGATATTCGTAATAATTCACCCCTCCACTTT.

The chain couples TRBV29-1 to TRBJ2-5; D possibly corresponds to TRBD1 (6 bases). The CDR3 spans 12 residues. Germline assignment: CDR1 SQVTM and CDR2 ANQGSEA. V gave up 6 bases and J gave up 5 bases, with 13 bases separating them. In DNA, the CDR3 is TGCAGCGTCCACAGGGCCGGCGAGACCCAGTACTTC. Protein product: CSVHRAGETQYF.

The chain recombines TRBV6-4 with TRBJ2-7, with a weak D call TRBD1 (5 bases). Germline V CDR1 and CDR2: MRHNA, SNTAGT. The ends were cut back, 0 bases at V and 5 bases at J, with 11 bases in the middle. This CDR3 spans 14 amino acids. The CDR3 DNA follows: TGTGCCAGCAGTGACTCGGGGCAGGGCCACGAGCAGTACGTC. Protein sequence: CASSDSGQGHEQYV.